A selection of T cell receptor beta chains follows, all from one sample in a study of T cells in Graves' hyperthyroidism and ophthalmopathy. One entry per CDR3 protein, called by TCRdb with MiXCR from the multiplex PCR reads. The sample lists around 280,000 distinct CDR3 sequences; around 15% were seen once. The sequenced sample consisted of blood. The receptors originated from a woman in her forties with Graves' hyperthyroidism. Both conserved end residues are part of each CDR3.

cdr3_length | v_call | cdr3_aa
20 | TRBV28 | CASSPRFHRQGSLTNEKLFF
14 | TRBV2 | CASSVWGFGETQYF
17 | TRBV24-1 | CATSPSDLAGSYNEQFF
16 | TRBV2 | CASSAGAGATNEKLFF
14 | TRBV6-1 | CASSSPGQALGAFF
15 | TRBV3-1 | CASSQDLWDSGEQYF
16 | TRBV2 | CASSLSGGARTDTQYF
14 | TRBV12-3/TRBV12-4 | CASSVTGVDGELFF
14 | TRBV6-1 | CASSGTHEAYGYTF
15 | TRBV11-2 | CASSLAGSGVVEQFF
15 | TRBV12-3/TRBV12-4 | CASSPGSEGGNTIYF
16 | TRBV19 | CASNQPSGHSNTEAFF
15 | TRBV9 | CASSVDPGGSETQYF
16 | TRBV7-9 | CASSRPTSGYTDTQYF
16 | TRBV6-1 | CASSPRPGQVNQPQHF
15 | TRBV11-2 | CASSSLRGSLIEQFF
14 | TRBV3-1 | CASSQGLVGNEQFF
13 | TRBV2 | CASSEGHYYGYTF
12 | TRBV28 | CASSKGYTEAFF
13 | TRBV19 | CASTWGPNYGYTF
15 | TRBV12-3/TRBV12-4 | CASSFSGYGISPLHF
14 | TRBV19 | CASNQGSSYNEQFF
14 | TRBV12-3/TRBV12-4 | CASSLGTSGRAQYF
13 | TRBV29-1 | CSVRQVLADTQYF
14 | TRBV12-3/TRBV12-4 | CASSFLNRDQPQHF
10 | TRBV27 | CASGGSPLHF
14 | TRBV28 | CASSLTGGYNEQFF
14 | TRBV2 | CASSSSGRGYEQYF
13 | TRBV3-1 | CASSPRTVYEQYF
13 | TRBV27 | CASSFGQNMGYTF
15 | TRBV24-1 | CATSDSEINTGELFF
15 | TRBV7-2 | CASSLEGRINTEAFF
14 | TRBV7-6 | CASSSTVAYAEQFF
16 | TRBV20-1 | CSARDRAGNPNTEAFF
11 | TRBV20-1 | CSAPHFYEQYF
12 | TRBV11-2 | CASSLDSYEQYF
12 | TRBV27 | CASSFGNSPLHF
14 | TRBV27 | CASGGSFPGQPQHF
14 | TRBV4-1 | CASSQGPGPDTQYF
14 | TRBV18 | CASSPDLSNQPQHF
15 | TRBV6-5 | CASSYPDRVHNEQFF
15 | TRBV24-1 | CATRPGGGDTDTQYF
13 | TRBV20-1 | CSAWGKNTGELFF
18 | TRBV5-5 | CASSLGPLLGVGYNEQFF
15 | TRBV5-5 | CASSLDLPYTDTQYF
22 | TRBV11-3 | CASSLPPAGLAGPGAPTDTQYF
13 | TRBV24-1 | CATSGHSDNEQFF
14 | TRBV6-2/TRBV6-3 | CASSGTPLRDTQYF
13 | TRBV25-1 | CASSERVGYGYTF
14 | TRBV9 | CASSAHRGNTEAFF
15 | TRBV12-3/TRBV12-4 | CASSAPGRGREKLFF
14 | TRBV12-3/TRBV12-4 | CASSFSGVGYEQYF
12 | TRBV7-2 | CASRSQGHEQFF